These 28 T cell receptor beta chains were sequenced from one sample in a study of T cells in Graves' hyperthyroidism and ophthalmopathy. The investigators amplified TCR beta CDR3 regions from RNA transcripts. TCR CDR3 regions were first amplified by RT-PCR with HTBI primers. Via MiXCR, TCRdb re-called the multiplex PCR reads, giving one row per CDR3 protein. Among 40,000 to 55,000 distinct CDR3 sequences, 45% to 50% were seen once, and the ten largest hold roughly 32%. Sequencing was done on a sample of peripheral blood or thyroid tissue (not recorded which). These TCRs come from a woman between 50 and 59 years old with Graves' hyperthyroidism.

On this clonotype itself: A junction boundary mismatches the germline segment, possibly from a read error. This sequence joins TRBV5-1 and TRBJ2-3, with TRBD2 as a possible D gene (6 bases). The CDR3 consists of 14 residues. CDR1 and CDR2 (germline): SGHRS, YFSETQ. The CDR3 here is CASVGTPCTDTQYF. The CDR3 DNA is TGCGCCAGCGTCGGGACTCCCTGCACAGATACGCAATATTTT.

This clonotype was picked up many times. The chain employs TRBV28 and TRBJ1-2, with D unresolved. CDR3 length: 14 amino acids. V shed 0 bases and J shed 4 bases, with 9 bases lying between them. Per the germline V gene, CDR1 is MDHEN and CDR2 is SYDVKM. The CDR3 nucleotides read TGTGCCAGCAGTTTATGGCTGGAGCGCTATGGCTACACCTTC. Translated: CASSLWLERYGYTF.

A word on this clonotype: No conserved phenylalanine or tryptophan is present at the end of the CDR3, so a read error is the likely explanation. It is unclear where the CDR3 begins or ends on the DNA, so no DNA is shown, and the CDR3 is as TCRdb lists it. The chain joins TRBV7-9 to TRBJ2-2. Germline lookup yields CDR1 SEHNR and CDR2 FQNEAQ (reference sequence). With termini counted, the CDR3 has 8 amino acids. CDR3 region: CASSLAAI.

The rearrangement links TRBV7-9 to TRBJ2-5; perhaps TRBD1 as D (5 bases). The germline V gene has CDR1 SEHNR and CDR2 FQNEAQ (reference sequence). The CDR3 consists of 16 residues. With 2 bases removed from V and 2 bases from J, the gap between germline ends came to 15 bases. For the CDR3, the DNA is TGTGCCAGCAGCTTAATCAGGGTCGTGGGGCAAGAGACCCAGTACTTC. The encoded protein is CASSLIRVVGQETQYF.

The rearrangement joins TRBV7-9 to TRBJ2-3, with a tentative D call TRBD2 (6 bases). CDR3 length equals 16 residues. Germline loops: CDR1 SEHNR, CDR2 FQNEAQ (reference sequence). Trimming stripped 1 base from V and 3 bases from J, with 14 bases between. The CDR3 reads CASSLGSGTGTDTQYF. The CDR3 nucleotides read TGTGCCAGCAGCTTAGGTTCGGGGACTGGAACAGATACGCAGTATTTT.

The chain couples TRBV24-1 to TRBJ2-6, with D unclear. The CDR3 has 16 amino acids. Trimming cost V 4 bases and J 0 bases, with 9 bases left between them. The germline V gene encodes CDR1 KGHDR and CDR2 SFDVKD. Written as DNA, the CDR3 is TGTGCCACCAGTGAGCCGACGAGCTCTGGGGCCAACGTCCTGACTTTC. Encoded protein: CATSEPTSSGANVLTF.

This clonotype was detected many times. J is TRBJ1-3 and V is TRBV3-1; D might be TRBD1 (6 bases). Germline lookup yields CDR1 LGHDT and CDR2 YNNKEL (reference sequence). The CDR3 loop spans 12 amino acids. The ends were cut back, 3 bases at V and 9 bases at J, with 9 bases in the middle. DNA of the CDR3: TGTGCCAGCAGCCATGGAGGGGGCACCATATATTTT. Translated: CASSHGGGTIYF.

This clonotype was picked up many times. The V and J genes are TRBV28 and TRBJ1-5; no firm D call. The CDR3 totals 15 residues. Germline V gene sequence: CDR1 MDHEN, CDR2 SYDVKM. Trimming took 4 bases from V and 3 from J, leaving 13 bases between them. This CDR3 reads CASSSALGPNQPQHF. Here the CDR3 DNA reads TGTGCCAGCAGTTCGGCCCTAGGCCCCAATCAGCCCCAGCATTTT.

As to this clonotype: The junction differs from germline at one of its ends, possibly a read error. The J gene is TRBJ2-7, the V gene TRBV6-5, with a possible D match to TRBD2 (5 bases). Per the germline V gene, CDR1 is MNHEY and CDR2 is SVGAGI. The CDR3 consists of 13 residues. CDR3 protein: CASTYLGGGEQYF. The CDR3 DNA reads as TGTGCTAGCACCTACCTCGGAGGCGGGGAGCAGTACTTC.

The chain couples TRBV16 to TRBJ1-5; D is unclear. The CDR3 sequence is 10 residues long. From germline, CDR1 is KGHSY and CDR2 FQNENV. Deletions cut 2 bases from V and 11 bases from J, with 4 bases between. The DNA of the CDR3 is TGTGCCAGCAGCCAAAGGGCCCAGCATTTT. It translates to CASSQRAQHF.

Notes on this clonotype: The CDR3 does not end in the conserved phenylalanine or tryptophan, so this is likely a read error. V gene TRBV4-1 combines with J gene TRBJ1-5, with D uncertain. Germline loops: CDR1 MGHRA, CDR2 YSYEKL. The CDR3 loop spans 14 amino acids. Deletions cut 0 bases from V and 4 bases from J, with 7 bases between. Here the CDR3 DNA reads TGCGCCAGCAGCCAAGATGTACGTAATCAGCCCCAGCATCTT. This encodes CASSQDVRNQPQHL.

In DNA, the CDR3 is TGTGCCAGCAGCACGGGACAGCCCGGGGCCAACGTCCTGACTTTC. Protein: CASSTGQPGANVLTF. The chain recombines TRBV7-2 with TRBJ2-6; 7 bases line up with TRBD1. Germline V CDR1 and CDR2: SGHTA, FQGNSA. The CDR3 loop spans 15 amino acids. V trimming: 5 bases; J trimming: 4 bases; junction bases outside the gene matches: 5.

The chain employs TRBV2 and TRBJ2-6; D not certain. V was shortened by 3 bases and J by 4 bases, with 1 base between the two germline ends. This CDR3 has 12 residues. In germline, CDR1 is SNHLY, CDR2 FYNNEI. The DNA of the CDR3 is TGTGCCAGCAGTGAGGGGGCCAACGTCCTGACTTTC. It translates to CASSEGANVLTF.

A note on this clonotype: The CDR3 does not end in the conserved phenylalanine or tryptophan, so this is likely a read error. The DNA is omitted, as the CDR3 cannot be located on it reliably, and the CDR3 follows TCRdb's listing. The chain recombines TRBV19 with TRBJ2-5; no DNA check was done on the table's D call, TRBD2. CDR1 and CDR2 from the germline V gene are LNHDA and SQIVND (reference sequence). The CDR3 is made up of 13 amino acids, end residues included. The CDR3 spells CASSAGSSGTQCS.

This clonotype came up many times. J is TRBJ1-1 and V is TRBV27; possibly TRBD1 for D (5 bases). Germline CDR1 MNHEY, CDR2 SMNVEV (reference sequence). The V and J ends lost 5 bases and 5 bases respectively, with 12 bases between them. The CDR3 extends over 13 amino acids. CDR3 nucleotides: TGTGCCAGCAGTGAAAGGGGTGGGACTGAAGCTTTCTTT. Its protein product is CASSERGGTEAFF.

There are many counts of this clonotype. The V gene is TRBV6-2 or TRBV6-3, the J gene TRBJ2-7, with D tentatively TRBD1 or TRBD2 (5 bases each). The CDR3 runs to 15 residues. CDR1 and CDR2 (germline): MNHEY, SVGEGT. Trimming took 3 bases from V and 5 from J, leaving 17 bases between them. The CDR3 loop is CASSYMGRTGHEQYF. The CDR3 DNA follows: TGTGCCAGCAGTTATATGGGACGGACTGGACACGAGCAGTACTTC.

Ten or more counts support this clonotype. The rearrangement links TRBV27 to TRBJ2-7; possibly TRBD2 for D (6 bases). The V gene's germline CDR1 is MNHEY and CDR2 SMNVEV (reference sequence). This CDR3 comprises 15 residues. Trimming cost V 5 bases and J 0 bases, with 14 bases left between them. This CDR3 reads CASSLGTSSSYEQYF. Here the CDR3 DNA reads TGTGCCAGCAGTCTCGGGACTTCGAGCTCCTACGAGCAGTACTTC.

This clonotype was detected many times. V is TRBV6-7 and J is TRBJ1-1; 7 bases are shared with TRBD1. TRBV6-7 is labeled an ORF, and its function is uncertain. The CDR3 spans 14 residues. V lost 4 bases to trimming and J lost 4 bases; unmatched junction nucleotides: 6. The DNA for the CDR3 is TGTGCCAGCAGTTGGCAAGGGGGCCTCACTGAAGCTTTCTTT. Amino acid sequence: CASSWQGGLTEAFF.

By proportion, this clonotype is large. The V gene is TRBV7-2, the J gene TRBJ1-4, with a possible D match to TRBD1 (6 bases). Germline CDR1 reads SGHTA; CDR2 reads FQGNSA. The CDR3 has 16 amino acids. Trimming left V 0 bases short and J 1 base short, with 9 bases between. The DNA for the CDR3 is TGTGCCAGCAGCTTAGCTTGGACAGTAACTAATGAAAAACTGTTTTTT. Translation gives CASSLAWTVTNEKLFF.

This clonotype was seen many times. This sequence joins TRBV7-9 and TRBJ2-7; tentative D call: TRBD2 (6 bases). The CDR3 covers 13 residues. Trimming cost V 5 bases and J 9 bases, with 17 bases left between them. Germline V lookup: CDR1 SEHNR, CDR2 FQNEAQ (reference sequence). In nucleotides, the CDR3 is TGTGCCAGCAGCCACTGGGAGGCCCCGGGGCAGTACTTC. Encoded protein: CASSHWEAPGQYF.

This clonotype has a count of ten or more. This rearrangement joins TRBV6-2 or TRBV6-3 to TRBJ1-5; D is unclear. There are 13 residues in the CDR3. V gave up 8 bases and J gave up 7 bases, with 15 bases separating them. Germline assignment: CDR1 MNHEY and CDR2 SVGEGT. The CDR3 loop is CASWFMEGQPQHF. Written as DNA, the CDR3 is TGTGCCAGCTGGTTCATGGAAGGGCAGCCCCAGCATTTT.

By its share, this clonotype is medium-sized. The CDR3 DNA is TGTGCCAGCAGTTACGGGGCTTGGAACGAGCAGTACTTC. Protein: CASSYGAWNEQYF. The V and J genes are TRBV6-5 and TRBJ2-7, with D perhaps matching TRBD1 (5 bases). CDR1 and CDR2 (germline): MNHEY, SVGAGI. The V gene lost 2 bases and the J gene lost 5 bases, with 10 bases spanning the gap. This CDR3 is 13 amino acids long.

This clonotype showed up many times. The V gene is TRBV7-2, the J gene TRBJ2-7; a possible D gene is TRBD2 (5 bases). The CDR3 sequence is 13 residues long. Germline CDR1 SGHTA, CDR2 FQGNSA. V was pared by 1 base and J by 4 bases, with 8 bases between. CDR3 amino acids: CASSLGLFYEQYF. CDR3 DNA sequence: TGTGCCAGCAGCTTAGGACTATTTTACGAGCAGTACTTC.

The chain uses TRBV19 and TRBJ1-2, with 10 bases that match TRBD1. Germline lookup yields CDR1 LNHDA and CDR2 SQIVND (reference sequence). Trimming took 1 base from V and 5 from J; bases not matched to a gene: 4. The CDR3 covers 15 residues. The CDR3 sequence is CASSIVGQGGYGYTF. The CDR3 DNA reads as TGTGCCAGTAGTATAGTCGGACAGGGGGGTTATGGCTACACCTTC.

This clonotype was counted many times. This chain connects TRBV5-4 to TRBJ2-2; TRBD1 matches at 8 bases. Germline trimming cut 5 bases from V and 1 base from J; bases unmatched to any gene: 4. CDR1 is SGHNT, CDR2 YYREEE, per germline (reference sequence). CDR3 size: 15 residues. The CDR3 protein is CASRAGTGNTGELFF. As DNA, the CDR3 is TGTGCCAGCAGGGCCGGGACAGGGAACACCGGGGAGCTGTTTTTT.

CDR3 coding DNA: TGTGCCAGCAGATCGACAGGGGGCATGGATGAAAAACTGTTTTTT. The encoded protein is CASRSTGGMDEKLFF. V is TRBV2 and J is TRBJ1-4, with 10 bases aligning to TRBD1. CDR1 and CDR2 (germline): SNHLY, FYNNEI. Germline trimming cut 6 bases from V and 6 bases from J; bases unmatched to any gene: 7. The CDR3 is made up of 15 amino acids.

CDR3 protein: CASRQDGGSNQPQHF. In nucleotides, the CDR3 is TGTGCCAGCAGACAAGATGGGGGGAGCAATCAGCCCCAGCATTTT. The chain recombines TRBV12-3 or TRBV12-4 with TRBJ1-5; the D gene is possibly TRBD1 (5 bases). This CDR3 contains 15 residues. Trimming left V 6 bases short and J 1 base short, with 13 bases between.

The gene calls are TRBV20-1 and TRBJ2-5; 8 bases agree with TRBD2. V shed 6 bases, J shed 14 bases, and the junction held 11 bases outside the gene matches. The CDR3 has 11 residues. CDR1 and CDR2 from the germline V gene are DFQATT and SNEGSKA (reference sequence). The CDR3 region has the DNA TGCAGTGCCAGGAGCGGGAGAGATTCCTACTTC. As protein: CSARSGRDSYF.